This TCR beta chain is drawn from a study of T cells in Graves' hyperthyroidism and ophthalmopathy. General study results and limits: Appearing also in blood were most of the thyroid clonotypes expanded above 0.001.

The CDR3 totals 17 residues. Germline assignment: CDR1 LNHDA and CDR2 SQIVND (reference sequence). The J segment lost 2 bases and the V segment lost 6 bases, leaving 16 bases of the junction unmatched. Amplified TCR beta CDR3 regions derived from RNA transcripts. First-round RT-PCR with HTBI primers amplified the TCR CDR3 region. TCRdb re-analysed the multiplex PCR reads in MiXCR, keeping a single row per CDR3 protein. The data show approximately 640,000 distinct CDR3 sequences, about 17% seen once. Note on this clonotype: What it binds is unknown.

Stable hyperthyroidism: no ophthalmopathy progression over 18 months of follow-up. These patients, aged 18 to 65, had recently diagnosed hyperthyroidism lasting under 2 months. Patients were excluded for uncontrolled infection, other autoimmune disease, pregnancy or lactation. The chain recombines TRBV19 with TRBJ2-7; 7 nucleotides match TRBD2. The sequence was collected from a woman in her twenties or thirties with Graves' hyperthyroidism. Material: blood. The CDR3 loop reads CASSRTGASGYTYEQYF. The CDR3 region has the DNA TGTGCCAGTAGCCGAACAGGAGCTAGCGGTTATACCTACGAGCAGTACTTC. Combining the CDR3 with reference TRBV19 and TRBJ2-7 gives the whole variable domain DGGITQSPKYLFRKEGQNVTLSCEQNLNHDAMYWYRQDPGQGLRLIYYSQIVNDFQKGDIAEGYSVSREKKESFPLTVTSAQKNPTAFYLCASSRTGASGYTYEQYFGPGTRLTVT.